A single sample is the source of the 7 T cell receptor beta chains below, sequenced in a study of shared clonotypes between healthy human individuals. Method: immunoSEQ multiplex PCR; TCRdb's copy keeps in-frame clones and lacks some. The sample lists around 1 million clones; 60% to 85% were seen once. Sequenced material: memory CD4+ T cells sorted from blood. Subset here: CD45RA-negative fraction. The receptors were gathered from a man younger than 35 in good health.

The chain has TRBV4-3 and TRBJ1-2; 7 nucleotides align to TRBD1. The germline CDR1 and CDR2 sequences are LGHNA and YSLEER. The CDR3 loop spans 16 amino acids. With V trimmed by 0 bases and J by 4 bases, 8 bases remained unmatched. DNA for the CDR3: TGCGCCAGCAGCCAAGATCCGACAGGGCGACGCTATGGCTACACCTTC. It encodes CASSQDPTGRRYGYTF.

CDR3 DNA: TGCGCCAGCAGTCGACCGTCCGGGGAGCTGTTTTTT. Translated, it gives CASSRPSGELFF. V and J are TRBV10-1 and TRBJ2-2; D gene unclear. The V gene lost 5 bases and the J gene lost 6 bases, with 7 bases spanning the gap. The CDR3 is made up of 12 amino acids. Germline lookup yields CDR1 WNHNN and CDR2 SYGVQD (reference sequence).

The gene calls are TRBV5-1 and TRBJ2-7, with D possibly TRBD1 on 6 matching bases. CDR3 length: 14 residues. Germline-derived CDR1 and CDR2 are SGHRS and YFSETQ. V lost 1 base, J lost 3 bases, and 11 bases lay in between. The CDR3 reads CASSLKGVNYEQYF. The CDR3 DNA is TGCGCCAGCAGCTTGAAGGGGGTAAACTACGAGCAGTACTTC. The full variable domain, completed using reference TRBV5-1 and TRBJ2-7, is KAGVTQTPRYLIKTRGQQVTLSCSPISGHRSVSWYQQTPGQGLQFLFEYFSETQRNKGNFPGRFSGRQFSNSRSEMNVSTLELGDSALYLCASSLKGVNYEQYFGPGTRLTVT.

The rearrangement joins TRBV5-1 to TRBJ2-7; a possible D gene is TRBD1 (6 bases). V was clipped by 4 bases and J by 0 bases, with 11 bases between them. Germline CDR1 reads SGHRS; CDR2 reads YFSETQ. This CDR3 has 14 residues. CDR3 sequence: CASSPDRSSYEQYF. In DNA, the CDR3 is TGCGCCAGCAGCCCCGACAGGAGCTCCTACGAGCAGTACTTC.

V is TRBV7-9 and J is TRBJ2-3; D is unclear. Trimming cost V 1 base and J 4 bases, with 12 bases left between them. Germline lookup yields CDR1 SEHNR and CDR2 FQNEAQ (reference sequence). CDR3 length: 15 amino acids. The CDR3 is CASSLGPESADTQYF. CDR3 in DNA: TGTGCCAGCAGCTTAGGTCCCGAGAGCGCAGATACGCAGTATTTT. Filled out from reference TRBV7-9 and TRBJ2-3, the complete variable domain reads DTGVSQNPRHKITKRGQNVTFRCDPISEHNRLYWYRQTLGQGPEFLTYFQNEAQLEKSRLLSDRFSAERPKGSFSTLEIQRTEQGDSAMYLCASSLGPESADTQYFGPGTRLTVL.

The CDR3 sequence: CASSLSGGPTSTDTQYF. Here the CDR3 DNA reads TGTGCCAGCAGCTTATCGGGAGGCCCTACCTCCACAGATACGCAGTATTTT. The V call is TRBV5-4, the J call TRBJ2-3, with 7 bases fitting TRBD2. This CDR3 contains 17 residues. After removal of 2 bases from V and 2 bases from J, the junction contained 11 bases not matched to a gene. Germline lookup yields CDR1 SGHNT and CDR2 YYREEE (reference sequence).

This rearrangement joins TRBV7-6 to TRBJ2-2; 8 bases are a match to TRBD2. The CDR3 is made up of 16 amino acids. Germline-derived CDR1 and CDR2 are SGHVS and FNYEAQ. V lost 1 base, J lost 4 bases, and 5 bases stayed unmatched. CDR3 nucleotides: TGTGCCAGCAGCTTAGATACTAGCGGCGGCACCGGGGAGCTGTTTTTT. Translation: CASSLDTSGGTGELFF.